These 30 T cell receptor beta chains share one sample of origin, sequenced in a study of identical twins. Each CDR3 protein is one row after TCRdb ran MiXCR on the 5' RACE reads. Of roughly 280,000 distinct CDR3 sequences in the sample, around 9.7% were seen once. Another study also made use of these data, one on yellow fever vaccine responses in identical twins.

Sequencing was done on a sample of CD8+ T cells sorted from blood. The receptor source for this set is a woman aged 18-35 years in good health.

The sample holds many counts of this clonotype. The chain combines TRBV10-3 with TRBJ2-2; D remains unclear. Germline V gene sequence: CDR1 ENHRY, CDR2 SYGVKD. The CDR3 has 15 residues. Trimming cost V 2 bases and J 7 bases, with 14 bases left between them. CDR3 residues: CAISEPSRPFGELFF. CDR3 bases: TGTGCCATCAGTGAGCCATCCCGACCGTTCGGGGAGCTGTTTTTT.

The rearrangement uses TRBV28 and TRBJ2-1; 7 bases match TRBD1. The germline V gene encodes CDR1 MDHEN and CDR2 SYDVKM. Losses at the gene ends were 5 bases for V and 7 bases for J; bases not matched to a gene: 8. This CDR3 has 14 amino acids. As DNA, the CDR3 is TGTGCCAGCAGTATCCCCGACAGGGCTAATGAGCAGTTCTTC. As protein: CASSIPDRANEQFF.

About this clonotype: It may be a read error: a sequence one base away is much more abundant. This chain links TRBV12-3 or TRBV12-4 with TRBJ1-2, with a tentative D call TRBD1 (5 bases). The CDR3 totals 14 residues. The CDR3, as DNA: TGTGCCAGCAGTTTTTCATACGGACACTATGACTACACCTTC. Translating gives CASSFSYGHYDYTF.

The CDR3, as DNA: TGTGCCAGTAGTATACGAGGACTAGCGCCGGGTTACGAGCAGTACTTC. Translated, it gives CASSIRGLAPGYEQYF. The V gene is TRBV19, the J gene TRBJ2-7, with 9 positions matching TRBD2. The V and J ends lost 2 bases and 4 bases, in that order; junction bases with no gene match: 9. This CDR3 has 16 residues. CDR1 is LNHDA, CDR2 SQIVND, per germline (reference sequence).

The chain is built from TRBV7-6 and TRBJ2-3; 10 nucleotides match TRBD1. V lost 0 bases, J lost 8 bases, and 11 bases stayed unmatched. The CDR3 runs 17 residues. From germline, CDR1 is SGHVS and CDR2 FNYEAQ. CDR3: CASSLARTGGPSGTQYF. The CDR3 DNA sequence: TGTGCCAGCAGCTTAGCGAGGACAGGGGGTCCATCCGGTACGCAGTATTTT. The entire variable domain, with the rest obtained from reference TRBV7-6 and TRBJ2-3, is as follows: GAGVSQSPRYKVTKRGQDVALRCDPISGHVSLYWYRQALGQGPEFLTYFNYEAQQDKSGLPNDRFSAERPEGSISTLTIQRTEQRDSAMYRCASSLARTGGPSGTQYFGPGTRLTVL.

This clonotype was counted a few times. V usage is TRBV2 and J usage is TRBJ2-1; D gene uncertain. There are 13 residues in the CDR3. CDR1 and CDR2 from the germline V gene are SNHLY and FYNNEI. The V gene lost 8 bases and the J gene lost 4 bases, with 12 bases spanning the gap. The DNA of the CDR3 is TGTGCCAGCGGAACCGGGCCTTACAATGAGCAGTTCTTC. Translation: CASGTGPYNEQFF.

In its sample, this clonotype was seen a few times. The genes are TRBV20-1 and TRBJ2-7, with 14 bases aligning to TRBD2. Losses at the gene ends were 3 bases for V and 0 bases for J; bases not matched to a gene: 7. The germline gives CDR1 DFQATT, CDR2 SNEGSKA (reference sequence). The CDR3 length is 17 residues. Written as DNA, the CDR3 is TGCAGTGCTAGCTTAACGACTAGCGGGAGGGCCTCCTACGAGCAGTACTTC. As protein: CSASLTTSGRASYEQYF.

This clonotype was picked up many times. This rearrangement joins TRBV4-3 to TRBJ2-2; D ambiguous. The germline V gene encodes CDR1 LGHNA and CDR2 YSLEER. V was shortened by 0 bases and J by 6 bases, with 11 bases between the two germline ends. This CDR3 has 15 residues. CDR3 residues: CASSQEVQSAGELFF. As DNA, the CDR3 is TGCGCCAGCAGCCAAGAGGTGCAGAGTGCCGGGGAGCTGTTTTTT.

This clonotype was observed a handful of times. The J gene is TRBJ1-1, the V gene TRBV7-6, with 12 bases lining up with TRBD1. The CDR3 consists of 15 residues. Germline V gene data show CDR1 as SGHVS and CDR2 as FNYEAQ. Losses at the gene ends were 5 bases for V and 7 bases for J; bases not matched to a gene: 8. CDR3 protein: CASSPGTGGRGEAFF. The CDR3 bases are TGTGCCAGCAGCCCCGGGACAGGGGGCAGGGGTGAAGCTTTCTTT.

At least ten counts were recorded for this clonotype. In DNA form, the CDR3 reads TGCGCCAGCAGAGGGACAGACGAAAACACTGAAGCTTTCTTT. Its translation: CASRGTDENTEAFF. The chain links TRBV5-1 to TRBJ1-1; 7 bases match TRBD1. V lost 5 bases and J lost 2; bases outside the gene matches: 6. Germline CDR1 SGHRS, CDR2 YFSETQ. The CDR3 consists of 14 residues. Based on the CDR3 plus reference TRBV5-1 and TRBJ1-1, the full variable domain is KAGVTQTPRYLIKTRGQQVTLSCSPISGHRSVSWYQQTPGQGLQFLFEYFSETQRNKGNFPGRFSGRQFSNSRSEMNVSTLELGDSALYLCASRGTDENTEAFFGQGTRLTVV.

This clonotype appeared a few times. The V and J genes are TRBV7-2 and TRBJ2-5; the D is unclear. The germline CDR1 and CDR2 sequences are SGHTA and FQGNSA. The CDR3 length is 13 residues. V was trimmed by 3 bases and J by 1 base, leaving 6 bases between them. The CDR3 region has the DNA TGTGCCAGCAGCTTTCCCCCCCAAGAGACCCAGTACTTC. This gives the protein CASSFPPQETQYF.

The chain couples TRBV19 to TRBJ2-7; D gene uncertain. Per the germline V gene, CDR1 is LNHDA and CDR2 is SQIVND (reference sequence). V gave up 4 bases and J gave up 3 bases, with 13 bases separating them. The CDR3 has 14 amino acids. CDR3 coding DNA: TGTGCCAGTAGTAAAGAGCTGGCCGACTACGAGCAGTACTTC. Protein: CASSKELADYEQYF.

This clonotype was picked up a small number of times. The V gene is TRBV6-5, the J gene TRBJ2-2; 12 bases match TRBD2. The CDR3 is 18 residues long. Trimming took 0 bases from V and 7 from J; bases not matched to a gene: 9. Germline CDR1 and CDR2: MNHEY and SVGAGI. The CDR3 protein is CASSYSPRTSGIDGELFF. Written as DNA, the CDR3 is TGTGCCAGCAGTTACTCCCCGAGGACTAGCGGGATTGACGGGGAGCTGTTTTTT.

On this clonotype itself: One end of the junction is discordant with germline, which a read error may explain. J is TRBJ1-2 and V is TRBV18; D gene uncertain. Per the germline V gene, CDR1 is KGHSH and CDR2 is LQKENI. The CDR3 covers 15 residues. The CDR3 reads CASSPPSTVPDGYTF. CDR3 DNA: TGTGCCAGCTCACCACCATCTACCGTACCCGATGGGTACACCTTC.

This clonotype has only a few counts. The chain couples TRBV19 to TRBJ2-5; TRBD2 matches at 11 bases. Germline V gene sequence: CDR1 LNHDA, CDR2 SQIVND (reference sequence). Germline trimming cut 6 bases from V and 3 bases from J; bases unmatched to any gene: 6. The CDR3 covers 15 residues. The DNA for the CDR3 is TGTGCCAGTAGGACGGTACTAGCGGGAGAAGAGACCCAGTACTTC. Translated: CASRTVLAGEETQYF.

This rearrangement joins TRBV10-3 to TRBJ2-5; D remains ambiguous. Trimming took 6 bases from V and 0 from J, leaving 5 bases between them. CDR3 size: 12 residues. The germline CDR1 and CDR2 sequences are ENHRY and SYGVKD. The CDR3: CAIRSDQETQYF. Here the CDR3 DNA reads TGTGCCATCAGGTCGGACCAAGAGACCCAGTACTTC.

The chain has TRBV14 and TRBJ2-7, with 7 bases matching TRBD2. This CDR3 comprises 13 residues. Germline V CDR1 and CDR2: SGHDN, FVKESK. V gave up 6 bases and J gave up 5 bases; unmatched junction bases: 7. Here the CDR3 DNA reads TGTGCCAGCAGTAGGACTAGGTGGGACGAGCAGTACTTC. Amino acids: CASSRTRWDEQYF.

This clonotype was counted between two and nine times. The rearrangement joins TRBV6-1 to TRBJ2-7; 13 bases are shared with TRBD2. After removal of 0 bases from V and 1 base from J, the junction contained 0 bases not matched to a gene. Germline V gene sequence: CDR1 MNHNS, CDR2 SASEGT. The CDR3 spans 16 residues. The CDR3 spells CASSEALAGGSYEQYF. The CDR3 nucleotides read TGTGCCAGCAGTGAAGCACTAGCGGGAGGGTCCTACGAGCAGTACTTC.

This clonotype was seen a few times. The chain employs TRBV29-1 and TRBJ2-3, with 11 bases matching TRBD2. CDR1 is SQVTM, CDR2 ANQGSEA, per germline. The V and J ends lost 6 bases and 0 bases, in that order; junction bases with no gene match: 17. This CDR3 is 19 amino acids long. CDR3 region: CSVTGRASGGTTSTDTQYF. The CDR3 DNA follows: TGCAGCGTGACGGGCCGGGCTAGCGGGGGGACGACTAGCACAGATACGCAGTATTTT.

This clonotype was seen a few times. This rearrangement joins TRBV29-1 to TRBJ2-7, with 9 nucleotides matching TRBD1. From germline, CDR1 is SQVTM and CDR2 ANQGSEA. This CDR3 has 14 residues. V lost 6 bases and J lost 6; bases outside the gene matches: 12. The CDR3 nucleotides read TGCAGCGTATCTGAAACCGGGACAGGGATCGAGCAGTACTTC. Protein sequence: CSVSETGTGIEQYF.

This chain's CDR3 is CASSQDRTSGYTGELFF. CDR3 nucleotide sequence: TGCGCCAGCAGCCAAGATCGGACTAGCGGATACACCGGGGAGCTGTTTTTT. The genes are TRBV4-1 and TRBJ2-2; 10 nucleotides match TRBD2. V dropped 0 bases and J dropped 3; count of bases not matched to a gene: 4. The CDR3 consists of 17 residues. The V gene's germline CDR1 is MGHRA and CDR2 YSYEKL.

The table lists this clonotype with many counts. The V gene is TRBV29-1, the J gene TRBJ2-1; tentative D call: TRBD2 (6 bases). Germline V gene lookup returns CDR1 SQVTM and CDR2 ANQGSEA. There are 14 residues in the CDR3. Trimming stripped 6 bases from V and 2 bases from J, with 14 bases between. The CDR3 DNA reads TGCAGCGTGGCGGCGGGGTCAGCCTACAATGAGCAGTTCTTC. It translates to CSVAAGSAYNEQFF.

The J gene is TRBJ2-1, the V gene TRBV4-3; maybe TRBD2 (6 bases). The CDR3 totals 16 residues. The germline CDR1 and CDR2 sequences are LGHNA and YSLEER. The V and J ends lost 5 bases and 5 bases respectively, with 19 bases between them. CDR3 sequence: CASSLLAWEAHNEQFF. CDR3 nucleotides: TGCGCCAGCAGCTTATTGGCGTGGGAGGCGCACAATGAGCAGTTCTTC.

This clonotype appeared a few times. The chain employs TRBV29-1 and TRBJ2-2; tentative D call: TRBD1 (5 bases). CDR3 size: 16 residues. V was clipped by 6 bases and J by 0 bases, with 17 bases between them. Germline V gene data show CDR1 as SQVTM and CDR2 as ANQGSEA. CDR3 amino acids: CSVELTGLPNTGELFF. The CDR3 DNA reads as TGCAGCGTCGAGCTAACAGGCCTACCGAACACCGGGGAGCTGTTTTTT.

A few counts support this clonotype. This chain uses TRBV25-1 with TRBJ2-7; TRBD1 agrees at 8 bases. CDR1 and CDR2 (germline): MGHDK, SYGVNS. The CDR3 sequence is 14 residues long. After removal of 3 bases from V and 4 bases from J, the junction contained 5 bases not matched to a gene. The CDR3, as DNA: TGTGCCAGCAGTGACCTACAGGGGGGTTACGAGCAGTACTTC. Protein product: CASSDLQGGYEQYF.

V usage is TRBV9 and J usage is TRBJ2-2; the match to TRBD2 covers 10 bases. CDR1 is SGDLS, CDR2 YYNGEE, per germline. The CDR3 runs to 16 residues. Trimming took 0 bases from V and 2 from J; bases not matched to a gene: 1. The CDR3 region is CASSVASGGNTGELFF. In DNA form, the CDR3 reads TGTGCCAGCAGCGTAGCTAGCGGGGGCAACACCGGGGAGCTGTTTTTT.

The sample holds many counts of this clonotype. The rearrangement joins TRBV4-3 to TRBJ2-1; 8 nucleotides match TRBD2. This CDR3 has 16 amino acids. J gave up 8 bases and V 0 bases, and 9 bases lay outside the gene matches. Germline CDR1 LGHNA, CDR2 YSLEER. DNA of the CDR3: TGCGCCAGCAGCCAAGAACGGGAGGGCCTATTCGATGAGCAGTTCTTC. Translation gives CASSQEREGLFDEQFF.

The chain joins TRBV7-9 to TRBJ2-5; 9 bases line up with TRBD1. V lost 5 bases, J lost 5 bases, and 12 bases stayed unmatched. The CDR3 contains 16 residues. Germline V gene sequence: CDR1 SEHNR, CDR2 FQNEAQ (reference sequence). The CDR3 region is CASSRRLDRGGETQYF. Here the CDR3 DNA reads TGTGCCAGCAGCCGGCGTCTGGACAGGGGTGGGGAGACCCAGTACTTC.

The rearrangement uses TRBV20-1 and TRBJ2-7; 7 bases match TRBD2. The germline V gene encodes CDR1 DFQATT and CDR2 SNEGSKA (reference sequence). The CDR3 loop spans 15 amino acids. Trimming cost V 1 base and J 0 bases; bases outside gene matches: 6. The CDR3 coding sequence is TGCAGTGCTAGAGGGCAAAGCGGGGACTCCTACGAGCAGTACTTC. It translates to CSARGQSGDSYEQYF.

This clonotype was counted between two and nine times. This sequence joins TRBV7-9 and TRBJ1-2, with D possibly being TRBD1 (5 bases). The CDR3 length is 13 residues. CDR1 and CDR2 (germline): SEHNR, FQNEAQ (reference sequence). V lost 6 bases to trimming and J lost 0 bases, with 8 bases between them. The CDR3 sequence is CASSTGPNYGYTF. The CDR3 nucleotides are TGTGCCAGCAGTACAGGACCTAACTATGGCTACACCTTC. Full variable domain (remainder filled in from reference TRBV7-9 and TRBJ1-2): DTGVSQNPRHKITKRGQNVTFRCDPISEHNRLYWYRQTLGQGPEFLTYFQNEAQLEKSRLLSDRFSAERPKGSFSTLEIQRTEQGDSAMYLCASSTGPNYGYTFGSGTRLTVV.